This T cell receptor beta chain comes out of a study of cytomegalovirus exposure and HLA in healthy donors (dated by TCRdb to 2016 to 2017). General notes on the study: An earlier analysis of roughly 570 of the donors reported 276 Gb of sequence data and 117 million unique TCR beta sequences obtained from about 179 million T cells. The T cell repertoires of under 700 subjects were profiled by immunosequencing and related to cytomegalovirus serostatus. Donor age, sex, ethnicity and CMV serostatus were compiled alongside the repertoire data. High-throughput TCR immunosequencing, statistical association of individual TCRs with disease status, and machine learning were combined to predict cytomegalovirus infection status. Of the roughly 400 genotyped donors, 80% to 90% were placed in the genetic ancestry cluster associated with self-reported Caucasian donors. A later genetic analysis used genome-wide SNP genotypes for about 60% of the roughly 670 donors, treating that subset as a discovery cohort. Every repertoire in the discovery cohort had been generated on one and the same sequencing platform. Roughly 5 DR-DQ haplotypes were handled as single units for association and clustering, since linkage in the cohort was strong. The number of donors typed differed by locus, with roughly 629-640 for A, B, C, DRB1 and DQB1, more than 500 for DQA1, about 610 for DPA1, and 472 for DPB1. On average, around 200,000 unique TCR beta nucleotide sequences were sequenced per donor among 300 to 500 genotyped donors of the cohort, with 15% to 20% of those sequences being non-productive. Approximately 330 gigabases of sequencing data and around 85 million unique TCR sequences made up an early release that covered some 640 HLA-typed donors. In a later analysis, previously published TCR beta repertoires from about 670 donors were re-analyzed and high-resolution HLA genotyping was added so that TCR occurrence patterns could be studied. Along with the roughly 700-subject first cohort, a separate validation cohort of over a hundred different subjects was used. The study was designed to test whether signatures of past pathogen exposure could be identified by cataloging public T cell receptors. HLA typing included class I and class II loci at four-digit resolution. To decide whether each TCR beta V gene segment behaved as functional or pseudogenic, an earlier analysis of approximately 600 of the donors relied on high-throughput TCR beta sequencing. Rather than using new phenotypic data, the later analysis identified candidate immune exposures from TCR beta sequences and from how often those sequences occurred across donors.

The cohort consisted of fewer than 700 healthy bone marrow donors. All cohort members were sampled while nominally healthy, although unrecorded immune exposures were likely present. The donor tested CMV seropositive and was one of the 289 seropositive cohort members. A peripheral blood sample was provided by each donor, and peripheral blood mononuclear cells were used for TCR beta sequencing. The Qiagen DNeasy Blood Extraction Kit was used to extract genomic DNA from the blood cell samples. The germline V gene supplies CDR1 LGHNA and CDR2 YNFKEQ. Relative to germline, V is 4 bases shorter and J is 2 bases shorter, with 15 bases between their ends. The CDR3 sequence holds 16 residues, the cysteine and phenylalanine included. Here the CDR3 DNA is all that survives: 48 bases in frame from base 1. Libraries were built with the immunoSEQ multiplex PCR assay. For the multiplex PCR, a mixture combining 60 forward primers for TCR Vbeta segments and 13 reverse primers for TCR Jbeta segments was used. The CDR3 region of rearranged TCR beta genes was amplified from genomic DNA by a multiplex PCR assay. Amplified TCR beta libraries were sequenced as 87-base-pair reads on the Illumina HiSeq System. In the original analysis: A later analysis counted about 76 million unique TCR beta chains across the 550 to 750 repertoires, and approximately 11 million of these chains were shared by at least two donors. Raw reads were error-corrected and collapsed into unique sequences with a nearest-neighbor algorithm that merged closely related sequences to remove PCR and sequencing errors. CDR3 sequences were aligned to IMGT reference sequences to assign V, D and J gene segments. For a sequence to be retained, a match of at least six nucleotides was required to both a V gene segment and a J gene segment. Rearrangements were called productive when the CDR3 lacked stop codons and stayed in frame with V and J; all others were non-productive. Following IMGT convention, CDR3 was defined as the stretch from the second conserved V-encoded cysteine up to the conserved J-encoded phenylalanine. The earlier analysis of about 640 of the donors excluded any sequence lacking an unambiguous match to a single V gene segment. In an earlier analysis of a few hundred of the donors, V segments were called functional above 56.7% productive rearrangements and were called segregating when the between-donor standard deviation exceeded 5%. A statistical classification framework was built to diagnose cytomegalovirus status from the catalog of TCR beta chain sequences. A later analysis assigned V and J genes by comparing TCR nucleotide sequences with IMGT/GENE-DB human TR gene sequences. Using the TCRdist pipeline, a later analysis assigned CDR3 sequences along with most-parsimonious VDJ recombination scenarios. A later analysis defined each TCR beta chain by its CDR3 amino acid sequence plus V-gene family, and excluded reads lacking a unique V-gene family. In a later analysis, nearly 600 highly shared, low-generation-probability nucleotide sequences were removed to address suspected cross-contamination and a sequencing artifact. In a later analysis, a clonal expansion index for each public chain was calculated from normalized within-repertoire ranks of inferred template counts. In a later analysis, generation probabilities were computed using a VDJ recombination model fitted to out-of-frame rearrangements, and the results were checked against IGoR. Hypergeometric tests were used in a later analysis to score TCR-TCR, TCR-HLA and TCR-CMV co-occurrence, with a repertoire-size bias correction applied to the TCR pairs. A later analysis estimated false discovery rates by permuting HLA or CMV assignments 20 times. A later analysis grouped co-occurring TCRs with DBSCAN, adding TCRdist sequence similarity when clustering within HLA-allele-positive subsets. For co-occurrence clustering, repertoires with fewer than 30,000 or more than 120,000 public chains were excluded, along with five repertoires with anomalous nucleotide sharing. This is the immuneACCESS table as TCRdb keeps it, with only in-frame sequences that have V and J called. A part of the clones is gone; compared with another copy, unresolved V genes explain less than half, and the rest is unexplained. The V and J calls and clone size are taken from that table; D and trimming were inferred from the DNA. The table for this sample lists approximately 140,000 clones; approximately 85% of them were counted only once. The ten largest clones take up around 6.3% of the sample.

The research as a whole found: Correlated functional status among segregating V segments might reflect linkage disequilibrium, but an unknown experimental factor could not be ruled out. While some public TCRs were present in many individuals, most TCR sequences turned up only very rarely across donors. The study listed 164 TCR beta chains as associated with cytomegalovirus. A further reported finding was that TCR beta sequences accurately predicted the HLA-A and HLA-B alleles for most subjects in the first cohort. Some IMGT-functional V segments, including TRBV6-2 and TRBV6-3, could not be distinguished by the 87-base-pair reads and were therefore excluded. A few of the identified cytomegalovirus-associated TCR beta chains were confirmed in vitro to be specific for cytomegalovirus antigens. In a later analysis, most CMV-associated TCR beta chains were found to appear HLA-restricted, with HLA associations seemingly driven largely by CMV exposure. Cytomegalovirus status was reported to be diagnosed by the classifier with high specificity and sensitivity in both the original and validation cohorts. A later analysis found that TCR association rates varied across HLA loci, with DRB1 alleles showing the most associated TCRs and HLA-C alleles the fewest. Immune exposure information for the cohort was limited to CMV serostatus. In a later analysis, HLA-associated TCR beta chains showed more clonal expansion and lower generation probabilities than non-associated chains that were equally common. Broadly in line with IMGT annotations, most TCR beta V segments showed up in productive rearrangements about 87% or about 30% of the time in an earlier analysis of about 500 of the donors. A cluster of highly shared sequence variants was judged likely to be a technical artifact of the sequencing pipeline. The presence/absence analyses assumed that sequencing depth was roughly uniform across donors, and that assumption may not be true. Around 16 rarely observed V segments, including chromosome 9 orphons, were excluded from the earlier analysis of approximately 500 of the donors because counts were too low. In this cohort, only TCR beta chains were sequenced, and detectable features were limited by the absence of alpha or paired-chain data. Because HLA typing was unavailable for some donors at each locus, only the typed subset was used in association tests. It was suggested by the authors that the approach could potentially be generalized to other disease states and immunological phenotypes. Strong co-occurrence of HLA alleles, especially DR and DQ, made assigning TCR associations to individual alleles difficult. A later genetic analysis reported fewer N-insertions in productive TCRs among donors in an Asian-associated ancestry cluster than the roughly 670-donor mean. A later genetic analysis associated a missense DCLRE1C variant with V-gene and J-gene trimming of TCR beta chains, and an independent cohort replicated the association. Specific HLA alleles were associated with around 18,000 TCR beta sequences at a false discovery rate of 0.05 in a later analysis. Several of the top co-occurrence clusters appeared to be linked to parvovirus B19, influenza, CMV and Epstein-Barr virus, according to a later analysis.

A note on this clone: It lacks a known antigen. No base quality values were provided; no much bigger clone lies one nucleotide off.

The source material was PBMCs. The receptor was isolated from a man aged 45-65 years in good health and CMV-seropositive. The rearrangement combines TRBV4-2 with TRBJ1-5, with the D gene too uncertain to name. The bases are TGTGCCAGCAGCCCCGCTCAAGGAGATCGCAATCAGCCCCAGCATTTT. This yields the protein CASSPAQGDRNQPQHF.